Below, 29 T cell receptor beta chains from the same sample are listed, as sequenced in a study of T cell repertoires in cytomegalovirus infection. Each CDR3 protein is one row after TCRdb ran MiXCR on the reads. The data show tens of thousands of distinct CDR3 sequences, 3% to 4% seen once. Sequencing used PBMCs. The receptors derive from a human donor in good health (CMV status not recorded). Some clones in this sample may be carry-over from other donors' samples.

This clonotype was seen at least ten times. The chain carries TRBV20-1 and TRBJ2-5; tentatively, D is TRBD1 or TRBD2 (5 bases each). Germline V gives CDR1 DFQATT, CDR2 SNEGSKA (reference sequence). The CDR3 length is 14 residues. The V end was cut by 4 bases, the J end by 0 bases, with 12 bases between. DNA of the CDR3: TGCAGTGCTACCGGGACGGCGTACCAAGAGACCCAGTACTTC. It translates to CSATGTAYQETQYF.

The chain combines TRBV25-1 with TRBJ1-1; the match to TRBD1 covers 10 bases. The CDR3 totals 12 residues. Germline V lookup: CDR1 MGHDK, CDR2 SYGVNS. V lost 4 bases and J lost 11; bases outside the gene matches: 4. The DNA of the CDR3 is TGTGCCAGCAGTGCAGGGACAGGGGTGGCTTTCTTT. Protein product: CASSAGTGVAFF.

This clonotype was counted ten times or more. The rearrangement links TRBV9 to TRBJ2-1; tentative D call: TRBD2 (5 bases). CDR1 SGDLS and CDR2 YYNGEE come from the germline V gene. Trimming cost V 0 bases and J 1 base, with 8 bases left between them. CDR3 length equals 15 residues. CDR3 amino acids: CASSVGLASYNEQFF. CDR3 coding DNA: TGTGCCAGCAGCGTAGGGTTAGCGTCCTACAATGAGCAGTTCTTC.

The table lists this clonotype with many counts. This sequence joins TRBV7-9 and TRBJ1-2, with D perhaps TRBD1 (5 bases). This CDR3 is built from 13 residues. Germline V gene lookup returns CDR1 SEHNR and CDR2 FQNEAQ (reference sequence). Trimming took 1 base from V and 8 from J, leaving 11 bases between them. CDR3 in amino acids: CASSLGGTAGYTF. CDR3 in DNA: TGTGCCAGCAGCTTAGGGGGGACCGCCGGCTACACCTTC.

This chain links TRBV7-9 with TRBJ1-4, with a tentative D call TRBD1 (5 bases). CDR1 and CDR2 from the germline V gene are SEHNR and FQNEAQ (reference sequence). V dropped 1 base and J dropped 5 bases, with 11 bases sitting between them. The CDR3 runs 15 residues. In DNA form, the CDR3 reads TGTGCCAGCAGCTTAGATCGGGGCAGGAATGAAAAACTGTTTTTT. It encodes CASSLDRGRNEKLFF.

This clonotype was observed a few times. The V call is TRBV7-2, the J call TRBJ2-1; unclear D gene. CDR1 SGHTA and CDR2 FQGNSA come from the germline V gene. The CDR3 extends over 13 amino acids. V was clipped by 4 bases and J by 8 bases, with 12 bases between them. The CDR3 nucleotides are TGTGCCAGCAGCTCAACCCCCCGGCATGAGCAGTTCTTC. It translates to CASSSTPRHEQFF.

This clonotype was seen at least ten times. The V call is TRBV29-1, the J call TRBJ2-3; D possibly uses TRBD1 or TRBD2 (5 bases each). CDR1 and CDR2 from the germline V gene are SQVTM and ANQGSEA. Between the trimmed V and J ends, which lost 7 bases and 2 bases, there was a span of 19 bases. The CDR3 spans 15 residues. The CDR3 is CSALGTLQHTDTQYF. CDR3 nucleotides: TGCAGCGCCCTGGGGACCCTCCAACACACAGATACGCAGTATTTT.

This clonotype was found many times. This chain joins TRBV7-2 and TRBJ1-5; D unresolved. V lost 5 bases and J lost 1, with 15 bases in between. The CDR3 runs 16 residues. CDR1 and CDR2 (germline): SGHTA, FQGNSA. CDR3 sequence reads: CASSAAGPGSNQPQHF. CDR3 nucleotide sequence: TGTGCCAGCAGCGCCGCGGGCCCGGGGAGCAATCAGCCCCAGCATTTT. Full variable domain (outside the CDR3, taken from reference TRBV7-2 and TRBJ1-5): GAGVSQSPSNKVTEKGKDVELRCDPISGHTALYWYRQSLGQGLEFLIYFQGNSAPDKSGLPSDRFSAERTGGSVSTLTIQRTQQEDSAVYLCASSAAGPGSNQPQHFGDGTRLSIL.

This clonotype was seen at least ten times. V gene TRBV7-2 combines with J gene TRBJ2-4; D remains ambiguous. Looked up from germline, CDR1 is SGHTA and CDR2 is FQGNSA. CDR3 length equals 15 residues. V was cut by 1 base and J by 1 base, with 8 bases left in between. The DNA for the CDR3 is TGTGCCAGCAGCTTAGGATTGCTGGCCAAAAACATTCAGTACTTC. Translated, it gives CASSLGLLAKNIQYF. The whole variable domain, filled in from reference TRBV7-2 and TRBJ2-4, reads GAGVSQSPSNKVTEKGKDVELRCDPISGHTALYWYRQSLGQGLEFLIYFQGNSAPDKSGLPSDRFSAERTGGSVSTLTIQRTQQEDSAVYLCASSLGLLAKNIQYFGAGTRLSVL.

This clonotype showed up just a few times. The CDR3 region is CASSRGTSDGETQYF. The CDR3 DNA is TGTGCCAGCAGCCGCGGGACTAGTGATGGGGAGACCCAGTACTTC. The chain uses TRBV7-9 and TRBJ2-5, with 8 positions matching TRBD2. From germline, CDR1 is SEHNR and CDR2 FQNEAQ (reference sequence). The CDR3 sequence is 15 residues long. With 5 bases clipped from V and 5 bases from J, the junction kept 10 bases outside the gene matches.

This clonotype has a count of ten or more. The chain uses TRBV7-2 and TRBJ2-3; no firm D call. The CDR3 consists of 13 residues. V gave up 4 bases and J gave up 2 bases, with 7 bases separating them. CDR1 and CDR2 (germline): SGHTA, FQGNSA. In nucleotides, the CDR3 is TGTGCCAGCAGCTCCATGGACACAGATACGCAGTATTTT. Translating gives CASSSMDTDTQYF.

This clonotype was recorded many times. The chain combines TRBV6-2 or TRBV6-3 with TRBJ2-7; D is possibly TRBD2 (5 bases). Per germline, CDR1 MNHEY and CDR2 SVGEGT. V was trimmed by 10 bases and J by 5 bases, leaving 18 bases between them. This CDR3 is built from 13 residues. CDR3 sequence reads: CATTDPARDEQYF. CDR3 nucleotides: TGTGCCACCACCGACCCCGCGAGGGACGAGCAGTACTTC.

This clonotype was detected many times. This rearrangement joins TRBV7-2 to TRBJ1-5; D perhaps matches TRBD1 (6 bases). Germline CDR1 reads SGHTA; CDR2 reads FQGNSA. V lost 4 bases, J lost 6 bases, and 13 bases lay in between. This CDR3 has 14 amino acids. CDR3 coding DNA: TGTGCCAGCAGCTGGGGGGGGGCTCTTCAGCCCCAGCATTTT. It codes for CASSWGGALQPQHF.

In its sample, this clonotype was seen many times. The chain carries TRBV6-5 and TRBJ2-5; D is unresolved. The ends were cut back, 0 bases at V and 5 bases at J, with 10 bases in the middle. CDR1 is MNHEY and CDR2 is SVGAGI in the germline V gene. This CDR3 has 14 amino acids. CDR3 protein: CASSYSAGPETQYF. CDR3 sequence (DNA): TGTGCCAGCAGTTACTCAGCCGGGCCGGAGACCCAGTACTTC.

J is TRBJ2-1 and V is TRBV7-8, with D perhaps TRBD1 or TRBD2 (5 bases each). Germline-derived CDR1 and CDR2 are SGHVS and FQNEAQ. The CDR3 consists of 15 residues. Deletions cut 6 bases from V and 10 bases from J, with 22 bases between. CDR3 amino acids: CASSFIRDPHGEQFF. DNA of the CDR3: TGTGCCAGCAGTTTTATCCGGGACCCCCACGGGGAGCAGTTCTTC.

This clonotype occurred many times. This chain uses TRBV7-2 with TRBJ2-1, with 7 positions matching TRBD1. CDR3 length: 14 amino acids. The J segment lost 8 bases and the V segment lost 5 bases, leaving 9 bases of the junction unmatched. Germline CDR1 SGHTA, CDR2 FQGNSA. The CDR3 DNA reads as TGTGCCAGCAGCAGGGACCAAGGGGGCGATGAGCAGTTCTTC. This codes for CASSRDQGGDEQFF.

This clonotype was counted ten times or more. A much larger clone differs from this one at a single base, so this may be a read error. This chain's CDR3 is CASSSYRNTEAFF. The CDR3, as DNA: TGTGCCAGCAGCTCCTACAGGAACACTGAAGCTTTCTTT. V and J are TRBV7-2 and TRBJ1-1; D not resolved. Germline V gene sequence: CDR1 SGHTA, CDR2 FQGNSA. CDR3 length equals 13 residues. V was shortened by 4 bases and J by 1 base, with 7 bases between the two germline ends.

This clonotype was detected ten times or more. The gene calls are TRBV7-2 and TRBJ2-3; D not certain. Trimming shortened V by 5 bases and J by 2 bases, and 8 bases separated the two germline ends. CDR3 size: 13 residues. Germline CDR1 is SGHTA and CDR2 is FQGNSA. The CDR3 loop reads CASSLRPTDTQYF. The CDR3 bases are TGTGCCAGCAGCCTCCGACCCACAGATACGCAGTATTTT.

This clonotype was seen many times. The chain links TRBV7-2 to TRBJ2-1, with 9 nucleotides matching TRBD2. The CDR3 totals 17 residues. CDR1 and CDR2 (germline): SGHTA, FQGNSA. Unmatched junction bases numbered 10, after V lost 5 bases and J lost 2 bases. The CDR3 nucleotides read TGTGCCAGCAGCCGAAGCGCTAGCGGGGTGCCCTACAATGAGCAGTTCTTC. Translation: CASSRSASGVPYNEQFF.

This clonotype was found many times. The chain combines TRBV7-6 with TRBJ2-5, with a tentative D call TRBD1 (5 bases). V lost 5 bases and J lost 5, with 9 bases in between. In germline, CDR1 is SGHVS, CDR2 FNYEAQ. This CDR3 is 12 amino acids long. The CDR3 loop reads CASSPGWETQYF. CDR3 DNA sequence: TGTGCCAGCAGCCCAGGGTGGGAGACCCAGTACTTC. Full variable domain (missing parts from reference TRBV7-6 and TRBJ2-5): GAGVSQSPRYKVTKRGQDVALRCDPISGHVSLYWYRQALGQGPEFLTYFNYEAQQDKSGLPNDRFSAERPEGSISTLTIQRTEQRDSAMYRCASSPGWETQYFGPGTRLLVL.

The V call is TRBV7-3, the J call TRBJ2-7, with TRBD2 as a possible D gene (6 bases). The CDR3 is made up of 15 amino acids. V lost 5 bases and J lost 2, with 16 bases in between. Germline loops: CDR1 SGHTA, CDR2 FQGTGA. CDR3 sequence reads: CASSPQGGTTYEQYF. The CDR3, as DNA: TGTGCCAGCAGCCCCCAGGGCGGGACCACCTACGAGCAGTACTTC. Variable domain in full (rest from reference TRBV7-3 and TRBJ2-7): GAGVSQTPSNKVTEKGKYVELRCDPISGHTALYWYRQSLGQGPEFLIYFQGTGAADDSGLPNDRFFAVRPEGSVSTLKIQRTERGDSAVYLCASSPQGGTTYEQYFGPGTRLTVT.

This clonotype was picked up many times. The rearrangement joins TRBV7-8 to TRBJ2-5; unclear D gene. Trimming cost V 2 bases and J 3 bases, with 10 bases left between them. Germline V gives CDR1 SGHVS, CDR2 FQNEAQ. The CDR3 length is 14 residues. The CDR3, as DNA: TGTGCCAGCAGCTTAAGGTGGTGGGAAGAGACCCAGTACTTC. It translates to CASSLRWWEETQYF.

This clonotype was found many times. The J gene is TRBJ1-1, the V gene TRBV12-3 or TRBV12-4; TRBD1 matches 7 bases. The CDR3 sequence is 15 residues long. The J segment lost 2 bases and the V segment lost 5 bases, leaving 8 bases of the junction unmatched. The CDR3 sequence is CASSDWDSHNTEAFF. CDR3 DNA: TGTGCCAGCAGTGACTGGGACAGCCACAACACTGAAGCTTTCTTT.

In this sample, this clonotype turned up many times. CDR3 bases: TGTGCCAGCAGCTTGCCGGGACTAGCGGGGGGGATCAATGAGCAGTTCTTC. Its protein is CASSLPGLAGGINEQFF. The V gene is TRBV7-2, the J gene TRBJ2-1, with 16 bases matching TRBD2. The CDR3 consists of 17 residues. Losses at the gene ends were 3 bases for V and 6 bases for J; bases not matched to a gene: 5. Germline-derived CDR1 and CDR2 are SGHTA and FQGNSA.

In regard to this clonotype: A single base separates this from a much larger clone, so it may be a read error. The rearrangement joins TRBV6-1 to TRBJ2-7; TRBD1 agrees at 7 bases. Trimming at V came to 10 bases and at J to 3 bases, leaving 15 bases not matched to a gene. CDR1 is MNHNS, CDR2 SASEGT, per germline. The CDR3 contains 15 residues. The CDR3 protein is CANIFSPGQSYEQYF. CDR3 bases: TGTGCCAACATCTTCTCACCGGGACAGAGCTACGAGCAGTACTTC.

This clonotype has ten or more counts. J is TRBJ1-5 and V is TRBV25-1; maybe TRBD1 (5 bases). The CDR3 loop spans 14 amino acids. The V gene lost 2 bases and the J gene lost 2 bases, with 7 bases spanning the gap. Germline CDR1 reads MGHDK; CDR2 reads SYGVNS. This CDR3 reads CASSEPGGNQPQHF. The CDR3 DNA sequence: TGTGCCAGCAGTGAACCGGGGGGCAATCAGCCCCAGCATTTT.

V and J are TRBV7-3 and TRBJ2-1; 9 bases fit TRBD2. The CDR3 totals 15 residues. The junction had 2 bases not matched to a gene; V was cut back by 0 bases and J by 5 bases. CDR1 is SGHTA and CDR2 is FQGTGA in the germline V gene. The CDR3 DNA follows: TGTGCCAGCAGCTTAACTCGCGGGGGGGACAATGAGCAGTTCTTC. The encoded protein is CASSLTRGGDNEQFF.

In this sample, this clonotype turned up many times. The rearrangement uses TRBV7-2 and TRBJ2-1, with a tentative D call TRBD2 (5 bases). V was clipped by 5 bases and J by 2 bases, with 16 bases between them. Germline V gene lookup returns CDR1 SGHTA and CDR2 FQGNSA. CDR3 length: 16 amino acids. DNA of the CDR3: TGTGCCAGCAGCCGCCGGGTCGGGGTTACCTACAATGAGCAGTTCTTC. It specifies CASSRRVGVTYNEQFF.

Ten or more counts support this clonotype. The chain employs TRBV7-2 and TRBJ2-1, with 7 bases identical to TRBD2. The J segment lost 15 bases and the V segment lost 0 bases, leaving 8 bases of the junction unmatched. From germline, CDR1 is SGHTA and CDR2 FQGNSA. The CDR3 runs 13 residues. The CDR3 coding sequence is TGTGCCAGCAGCTTAGCGCGAAGCGGGAAGCGGTTCTTC. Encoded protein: CASSLARSGKRFF.